This TCR beta chain was captured in a study of OX40 agonist ivuxolimab in advanced cancers. Across the study: Cancers in dose escalation were hepatocellular, melanoma, renal cell and head and neck. Regarding the study as a whole: Among patients with partial responses at 0.1-3.0 mg/kg, clonal expansion was among the lowest. Expanded clones were, on average, more numerous among CD8+ T cells than CD4+.

Points on this clone: The antigen is unknown.

Clones were read by immunoSEQ multiplex PCR, and TCRdb kept only the in-frame ones, dropping some. Of about 45,000 clones listed, about 85% are singletons. This clonotype originated in an adult with an advanced solid tumor such as melanoma, head and neck, liver or kidney cancer. Sequences were derived from CD4+ or CD8+ T cells sorted from blood, sampled in a trial of the OX40 agonist ivuxolimab.

CDR3 in amino acids: CASSPGQGAYGYTF. Written as DNA, the CDR3 is TGTGCCAGCAGCCCAGGACAGGGGGCTTATGGCTACACCTTC. J is TRBJ1-2 and V is TRBV11-1, with TRBD1 identical over 11 bases. The CDR3 length is 14 residues. V trimming: 5 bases; J trimming: 5 bases; junction bases outside the gene matches: 4. Germline V gene data show CDR1 as SGHAT and CDR2 as FQDESV (reference sequence).